These 11 T cell receptor beta chains were sequenced from one sample in a study of blood T cell repertoires in COVID-19. Generated by immunoSEQ multiplex PCR, the TCRdb table keeps only in-frame clones and is missing some. This sample has about 120,000 clones, with over 80% found just once. The material sequenced was peripheral blood. The source is a man aged 60 to 69 with acute or convalescent COVID-19.

The chain recombines TRBV20-1 with TRBJ2-1; 15 nucleotides agree with TRBD2. This CDR3 region has 16 residues. Germline values: CDR1 DFQATT, CDR2 SNEGSKA (reference sequence). J lost 5 bases, V lost 3 bases, and 5 bases had no gene match. The CDR3 region is CSASPRTSGRDNEQFF. Written as DNA, the CDR3 is TGCAGTGCTAGTCCCAGGACTAGCGGGAGGGACAATGAGCAGTTCTTC.

The rearrangement links TRBV27 to TRBJ1-6; 7 bases line up with TRBD1. The CDR3 spans 16 residues. J lost 1 base, V lost 6 bases, and 6 bases had no gene match. The germline V gene has CDR1 MNHEY and CDR2 SMNVEV (reference sequence). Here the CDR3 DNA reads TGTGCCAGCAGACCAGGGGGTCGATCCTATAATTCACCCCTCCACTTT. This translates into CASRPGGRSYNSPLHF.

The chain joins TRBV28 to TRBJ2-1; D remains ambiguous. The germline V and J ends were trimmed by 4 bases and 4 bases, with 14 bases remaining between them. The CDR3 length is 15 residues. Germline V lookup: CDR1 MDHEN, CDR2 SYDVKM. CDR3 region: CASSSHVAEYNEQFF. The CDR3 DNA follows: TGTGCCAGCAGTTCCCATGTGGCGGAATACAATGAGCAGTTCTTC.

The chain employs TRBV19 and TRBJ2-3; TRBD1 agrees at 10 bases. Germline-derived CDR1 and CDR2 are LNHDA and SQIVND (reference sequence). After removal of 6 bases from V and 4 bases from J, the junction contained 4 bases not matched to a gene. CDR3 size: 14 residues. The CDR3 DNA is TGTGCCAGTAGCGTGACAGGGGGCCCAGATACGCAGTATTTT. Translating it yields CASSVTGGPDTQYF. The full variable domain, with the rest looked up from reference TRBV19 and TRBJ2-3, is DGGITQSPKYLFRKEGQNVTLSCEQNLNHDAMYWYRQDPGQGLRLIYYSQIVNDFQKGDIAEGYSVSREKKESFPLTVTSAQKNPTAFYLCASSVTGGPDTQYFGPGTRLTVL.

This chain links TRBV10-1 with TRBJ2-1; 7 positions match TRBD1. V gave up 2 bases and J gave up 7 bases; unmatched junction bases: 5. CDR3 length equals 14 residues. Germline lookup yields CDR1 WNHNN and CDR2 SYGVQD (reference sequence). The CDR3 nucleotides read TGCGCCAGCAGTGAGGGACAGGCCTTAAATGAGCAGTTCTTC. This translates into CASSEGQALNEQFF.

This chain connects TRBV10-3 to TRBJ1-2; the D is unclear. V shed 9 bases and J shed 4 bases, with 15 bases lying between them. The CDR3 length is 13 residues. Per the germline V gene, CDR1 is ENHRY and CDR2 is SYGVKD. This chain's CDR3 is CAILGVGAYGYTF. The CDR3 bases are TGTGCCATTTTGGGAGTCGGTGCCTATGGCTACACCTTC.

The chain links TRBV11-2 to TRBJ2-3; D unresolved. V was trimmed by 0 bases and J by 2 bases, leaving 12 bases between them. The CDR3 spans 16 residues. CDR1 is SGHAT and CDR2 is FQNNGV in the germline V gene. In DNA, the CDR3 is TGTGCCAGCAGCTTAGACCTATTATCCGCCACAGATACGCAGTATTTT. It translates to CASSLDLLSATDTQYF.

The rearrangement links TRBV7-9 to TRBJ2-2, with 7 bases identical to TRBD1. The germline V gene encodes CDR1 SEHNR and CDR2 FQNEAQ (reference sequence). The ends lost 4 bases at V and 6 bases at J; junction bases unmatched: 8. The CDR3 is 15 residues long. For the CDR3, the DNA is TGTGCCAGCAGCTCCACCCGACAGGGCCCCGGGGAGCTGTTTTTT. Its translation is CASSSTRQGPGELFF.

The chain joins TRBV28 to TRBJ1-5; 8 positions agree with TRBD1. Germline lookup yields CDR1 MDHEN and CDR2 SYDVKM. The CDR3 is made up of 15 amino acids. Trimming removed 5 bases from V and 6 bases from J; junction bases left unmatched: 9. The CDR3 protein is CASSPLGQVSQPQHF. DNA for the CDR3: TGTGCCAGCAGTCCCCTGGGACAGGTTTCTCAGCCCCAGCATTTT.

The chain uses TRBV6-5 and TRBJ1-1; D is undetermined. The germline V gene encodes CDR1 MNHEY and CDR2 SVGAGI. Trimming removed 0 bases at V and 2 bases at J, with 7 bases between. There are 14 residues in the CDR3. CDR3 residues: CASSYSASNTEAFF. The CDR3 DNA follows: TGTGCCAGCAGTTACTCAGCGAGTAACACTGAAGCTTTCTTT.

J is TRBJ2-2 and V is TRBV30; 7 bases agree with TRBD2. The trim removed 5 bases at V and 4 bases at J, leaving 4 bases unmatched. The CDR3 contains 13 residues. CDR1 and CDR2 from the germline V gene are GTSNPN and SVGIG (reference sequence). The CDR3 loop reads CAWGLVITGELFF. DNA of the CDR3: TGTGCCTGGGGACTAGTTATCACCGGGGAGCTGTTTTTT.